This T cell receptor beta chain was retrieved from a study of technical replicates of blood from several donors. Germline V gene data show CDR1 as LGHNT and CDR2 as FRNRAP. The CDR3 consists of 15 residues. V lost 1 base and J lost 0, with 10 bases in between. Sequencing used immunoSEQ multiplex PCR; TCRdb keeps in-frame clones, though not all of them. The sample has tens of thousands of clones; around 87% are singletons. The chain is built from TRBV12-5 and TRBJ2-7; tentatively, D is TRBD1 (5 bases). This clonotype was obtained from a human donor in good health. Some clones in this sample may be carry-over from other donors' samples. The material sequenced was PBMCs. CDR3 sequence reads: CASGLDRLSSYEQYF. CDR3 nucleotides: TGTGCTAGTGGTTTGGACAGGTTGAGCTCCTACGAGCAGTACTTC.